There are many counts of the clone carrying this T cell receptor (beta chain). A single record per CDR3 protein comes from TCRdb applying MiXCR to the 5' RACE reads. Here the sample spans about 130,000 distinct CDR3 sequences, approximately 7% being singletons. The source of the sample is a study of T cells after yellow fever vaccination. V gave up 7 bases and J gave up 10 bases, with 22 bases separating them. The CDR3 has 14 amino acids. Germline V lookup: CDR1 MNHNS, CDR2 SASEGT. This chain uses TRBV6-1 with TRBJ1-1; D remains unclear. The sequence was collected from a man between 18 and 29 years old who received the YFV17D yellow fever vaccine. The sample was CD4+ T cells sorted from PBMCs, taken about 10 days after the first yellow fever vaccination. The DNA for the CDR3 is TGTGCCAGCACCTCCTCAGAAGGGAATCGGGGAGCTTTCTTT. Translating gives CASTSSEGNRGAFF.